The next 14 T cell receptor beta chains were all read from a single sample in a study of T cell repertoires in cytomegalovirus infection. In TCRdb, the reads were re-called with MiXCR into one record per CDR3 protein. Seen here are around 260,000 distinct CDR3 sequences, 9.1% observed once, and the top ten hold approximately 16%. The material sequenced was PBMCs. The receptors were gathered from a human donor in good health (CMV status not recorded). Some clones in this sample may be carry-over from other donors' samples.

The J gene is TRBJ2-1, the V gene TRBV28; TRBD2 aligns across 13 bases. V dropped 10 bases and J dropped 6; count of bases not matched to a gene: 9. Per the germline V gene, CDR1 is MDHEN and CDR2 is SYDVKM. The CDR3 sequence is 15 residues long. Here the CDR3 reads CATYQTSGRTNEQFF. The DNA for the CDR3 is TGTGCCACCTACCAGACTAGCGGGAGGACCAATGAGCAGTTCTTC.

This clonotype was observed a handful of times. The V gene is TRBV4-1, the J gene TRBJ2-7, with 13 bases aligning to TRBD2. The CDR3 totals 15 residues. Germline V lookup: CDR1 MGHRA, CDR2 YSYEKL. The V gene end was trimmed by 5 bases and the J gene end by 3 bases; junction bases not matched to a gene: 4. The DNA for the CDR3 is TGCGCCAGCAGCTTGGGACTAGCGGGATTCTACGAGCAGTACTTC. This codes for CASSLGLAGFYEQYF.

This clonotype occurred many times. The chain couples TRBV7-2 to TRBJ2-1; D perhaps matches TRBD2 (6 bases). The V and J ends lost 3 bases and 5 bases respectively, with 14 bases between them. CDR1 is SGHTA, CDR2 FQGNSA, per germline. This CDR3 region has 15 residues. The CDR3 bases are TGTGCCAGCAGCTTCCAGTCTAGCGCGGACAATGAGCAGTTCTTC. Its translation is CASSFQSSADNEQFF.

This clonotype was seen at least ten times. The chain is built from TRBV6-6 and TRBJ2-4; 7 bases fit TRBD2. CDR3 size: 15 residues. Germline CDR1 reads MNHNY; CDR2 reads SVGAGI (reference sequence). V was pared by 7 bases and J by 6 bases, with 12 bases of the junction left unmatched. DNA for the CDR3: TGTGCCAGCAAGACGGGACTCGGCGGGGGAAACATTCAGTACTTC. Its translation is CASKTGLGGGNIQYF.

This clonotype was observed a handful of times. This chain uses TRBV19 with TRBJ1-5, with D unresolved. The CDR3 is 13 amino acids. CDR1 LNHDA and CDR2 SQIVND come from the germline V gene (reference sequence). V was pared by 5 bases and J by 3 bases, with 8 bases between. The CDR3 sequence: CASSPDVNQPQHF. CDR3 DNA: TGTGCCAGTAGTCCCGATGTCAATCAGCCCCAGCATTTT.

This clonotype has just a few counts. The V gene is TRBV20-1, the J gene TRBJ1-5, with a possible D match to TRBD1 (6 bases). The germline V and J ends were trimmed by 5 bases and 3 bases, with 23 bases remaining between them. Germline V gene data show CDR1 as DFQATT and CDR2 as SNEGSKA (reference sequence). The length of the CDR3 is 17 residues. The CDR3 nucleotides are TGCAGTGCTTACTCAGATGATTTAGGACAGTTCAATCAGCCCCAGCATTTT. Translated: CSAYSDDLGQFNQPQHF.

The gene calls are TRBV20-1 and TRBJ2-5; D may correspond to TRBD1 or TRBD2 (6 bases each). Germline lookup yields CDR1 DFQATT and CDR2 SNEGSKA (reference sequence). The CDR3 is 13 amino acids. CDR3: CSAWGTNLASQYF. The CDR3 nucleotides are TGCAGCGCCTGGGGGACAAACCTAGCGTCCCAGTACTTC.

This clonotype was counted ten times or more. The chain combines TRBV6-1 with TRBJ2-1; 7 nucleotides agree with TRBD2. The V and J ends lost 7 bases and 9 bases, in that order; junction bases with no gene match: 12. The CDR3 totals 14 residues. CDR1 is MNHNS and CDR2 is SASEGT in the germline V gene. Here the CDR3 DNA reads TGTGCCAGCAAACCAGCCGGGACTACAAGTGAGCAGTTCTTC. The encoded protein is CASKPAGTTSEQFF.

The chain joins TRBV3-1 to TRBJ1-1; TRBD1 is a possible D gene (5 bases). This CDR3 has 13 residues. The germline gives CDR1 LGHDT, CDR2 YNNKEL (reference sequence). Trimming cost V 1 base and J 9 bases, with 12 bases left between them. CDR3 DNA: TGTGCCAGCAGCCAAGTTGGGGGGGGGAAAGCTTTCTTT. It specifies CASSQVGGGKAFF.

V gene TRBV27 combines with J gene TRBJ2-2, with D possibly TRBD1 on 6 matching bases. The CDR3 consists of 13 residues. Trimming cost V 4 bases and J 9 bases, with 12 bases left between them. Germline V gene lookup returns CDR1 MNHEY and CDR2 SMNVEV (reference sequence). The CDR3 loop reads CASSSQQGWELFF. Written as DNA, the CDR3 is TGTGCCAGCAGTTCGCAACAGGGCTGGGAGCTGTTTTTT.

Ten or more counts support this clonotype. The chain is built from TRBV7-6 and TRBJ2-7, with 10 bases lining up with TRBD1. Per the germline V gene, CDR1 is SGHVS and CDR2 is FNYEAQ. This CDR3 comprises 13 residues. Trimming cost V 5 bases and J 7 bases; bases outside gene matches: 5. The CDR3: CASSPGQGGEQYF. Written as DNA, the CDR3 is TGTGCCAGCAGCCCTGGACAGGGGGGTGAGCAGTACTTC.

This chain joins TRBV7-2 and TRBJ2-1, with 10 positions matching TRBD2. This CDR3 has 17 amino acids. CDR1 SGHTA and CDR2 FQGNSA come from the germline V gene. The V and J ends lost 1 base and 8 bases, in that order; junction bases with no gene match: 11. The chain's CDR3 is CASSLVRLAGGADEQFF. The CDR3 DNA reads TGTGCCAGCAGCTTAGTCCGACTAGCGGGTGGGGCCGATGAGCAGTTCTTC.

This clonotype was detected many times. The chain carries TRBV7-2 and TRBJ2-7, with unresolved D. Per germline, CDR1 SGHTA and CDR2 FQGNSA. Trimming took 5 bases from V and 3 from J, leaving 20 bases between them. The CDR3 is 16 residues long. The DNA for the CDR3 is TGTGCCAGCAGCCCGCGAGCTGCCGGCAGACTCTACGAGCAGTACTTC. Protein sequence: CASSPRAAGRLYEQYF.

The chain uses TRBV20-1 and TRBJ2-1; D may be TRBD1 (6 bases). V was shortened by 5 bases and J by 0 bases, with 11 bases between the two germline ends. The V gene's germline CDR1 is DFQATT and CDR2 SNEGSKA (reference sequence). This CDR3 spans 14 amino acids. CDR3 amino acids: CSASDSLSYNEQFF. CDR3 DNA sequence: TGCAGTGCTTCGGACAGTCTCTCCTACAATGAGCAGTTCTTC.